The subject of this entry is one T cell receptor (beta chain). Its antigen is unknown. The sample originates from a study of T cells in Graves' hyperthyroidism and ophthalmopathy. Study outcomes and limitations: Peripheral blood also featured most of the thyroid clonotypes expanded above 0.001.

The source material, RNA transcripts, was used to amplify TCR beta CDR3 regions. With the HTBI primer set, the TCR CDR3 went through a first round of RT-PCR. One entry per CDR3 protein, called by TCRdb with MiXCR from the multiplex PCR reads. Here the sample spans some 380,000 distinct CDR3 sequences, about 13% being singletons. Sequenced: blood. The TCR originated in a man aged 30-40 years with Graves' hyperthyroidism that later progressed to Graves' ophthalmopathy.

The chain's CDR3 is CASSPGRGEQYF. CDR3 DNA sequence: TGTGCCAGCTCACCAGGTCGCGGAGAGCAGTACTTC. The chain combines TRBV18 with TRBJ2-7; no reliable D call. The V gene's germline CDR1 is KGHSH and CDR2 LQKENI. This CDR3 region has 12 residues. V lost 2 bases and J 7 bases, leaving 9 bases between the germline ends.